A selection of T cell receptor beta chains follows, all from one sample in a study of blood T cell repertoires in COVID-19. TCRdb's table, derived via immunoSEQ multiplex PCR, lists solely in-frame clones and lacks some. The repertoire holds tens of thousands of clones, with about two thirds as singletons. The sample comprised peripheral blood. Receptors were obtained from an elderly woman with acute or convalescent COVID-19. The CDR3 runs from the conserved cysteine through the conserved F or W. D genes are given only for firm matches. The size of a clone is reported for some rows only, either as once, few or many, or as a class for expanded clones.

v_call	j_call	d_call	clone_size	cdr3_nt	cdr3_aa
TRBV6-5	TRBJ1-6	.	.	TGTGCCAGCAGTTGGGGGGGGGCCCTAAATTCACCCCTCCACTTT	CASSWGGALNSPLHF
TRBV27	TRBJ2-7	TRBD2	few	TGTGCCAGCAGATCTGATCCAACTAGCGGGGGGTTCTTCGAGCAGTACTTC	CASRSDPTSGGFFEQYF
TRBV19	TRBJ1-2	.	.	TGTGCCAGTAGCCCCCAGGGGACATATGGCTACACCTTC	CASSPQGTYGYTF
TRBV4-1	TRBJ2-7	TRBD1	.	TGCGCCAGCAGCCGCGGGACAGGCCAATACGAGCAGTACTTC	CASSRGTGQYEQYF
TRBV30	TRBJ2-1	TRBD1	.	TGTGCCTGGAGTCCTCGTAGTTGGGACAGGGGCTACAATGAGCAGTTCTTC	CAWSPRSWDRGYNEQFF
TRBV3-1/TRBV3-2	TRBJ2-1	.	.	TGTGCCAGCAGCCAAGAAATAGCGGAATACAATGAGCAGTTCTTC	CASSQEIAEYNEQFF
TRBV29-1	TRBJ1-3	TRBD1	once	TGCAGCGTTGCTCCGACAGGGGCTGGAAACACCATATATTTT	CSVAPTGAGNTIYF
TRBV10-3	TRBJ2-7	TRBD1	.	TGTGCCATCAGTTTAAGGGACAGGGGATCCGAGCAGTACTTC	CAISLRDRGSEQYF
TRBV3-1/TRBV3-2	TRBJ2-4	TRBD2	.	TGTGCCAGCAGCCGAGTTAGCGGGGAGGGAATTCAGTACTTC	CASSRVSGEGIQYF
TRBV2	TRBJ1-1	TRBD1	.	TGTGCCAGCAGGGCCGGGACAGGGACTGAAGCTTTCTTT	CASRAGTGTEAFF
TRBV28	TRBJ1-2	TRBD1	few	TGTGCCAGCAGTCCCCAGGGGGGCGGCTACACCTTC	CASSPQGGGYTF
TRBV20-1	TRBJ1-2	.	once	TGCAGTTCTGGGGGGAATGGCTACACCTTC	CSSGGNGYTF